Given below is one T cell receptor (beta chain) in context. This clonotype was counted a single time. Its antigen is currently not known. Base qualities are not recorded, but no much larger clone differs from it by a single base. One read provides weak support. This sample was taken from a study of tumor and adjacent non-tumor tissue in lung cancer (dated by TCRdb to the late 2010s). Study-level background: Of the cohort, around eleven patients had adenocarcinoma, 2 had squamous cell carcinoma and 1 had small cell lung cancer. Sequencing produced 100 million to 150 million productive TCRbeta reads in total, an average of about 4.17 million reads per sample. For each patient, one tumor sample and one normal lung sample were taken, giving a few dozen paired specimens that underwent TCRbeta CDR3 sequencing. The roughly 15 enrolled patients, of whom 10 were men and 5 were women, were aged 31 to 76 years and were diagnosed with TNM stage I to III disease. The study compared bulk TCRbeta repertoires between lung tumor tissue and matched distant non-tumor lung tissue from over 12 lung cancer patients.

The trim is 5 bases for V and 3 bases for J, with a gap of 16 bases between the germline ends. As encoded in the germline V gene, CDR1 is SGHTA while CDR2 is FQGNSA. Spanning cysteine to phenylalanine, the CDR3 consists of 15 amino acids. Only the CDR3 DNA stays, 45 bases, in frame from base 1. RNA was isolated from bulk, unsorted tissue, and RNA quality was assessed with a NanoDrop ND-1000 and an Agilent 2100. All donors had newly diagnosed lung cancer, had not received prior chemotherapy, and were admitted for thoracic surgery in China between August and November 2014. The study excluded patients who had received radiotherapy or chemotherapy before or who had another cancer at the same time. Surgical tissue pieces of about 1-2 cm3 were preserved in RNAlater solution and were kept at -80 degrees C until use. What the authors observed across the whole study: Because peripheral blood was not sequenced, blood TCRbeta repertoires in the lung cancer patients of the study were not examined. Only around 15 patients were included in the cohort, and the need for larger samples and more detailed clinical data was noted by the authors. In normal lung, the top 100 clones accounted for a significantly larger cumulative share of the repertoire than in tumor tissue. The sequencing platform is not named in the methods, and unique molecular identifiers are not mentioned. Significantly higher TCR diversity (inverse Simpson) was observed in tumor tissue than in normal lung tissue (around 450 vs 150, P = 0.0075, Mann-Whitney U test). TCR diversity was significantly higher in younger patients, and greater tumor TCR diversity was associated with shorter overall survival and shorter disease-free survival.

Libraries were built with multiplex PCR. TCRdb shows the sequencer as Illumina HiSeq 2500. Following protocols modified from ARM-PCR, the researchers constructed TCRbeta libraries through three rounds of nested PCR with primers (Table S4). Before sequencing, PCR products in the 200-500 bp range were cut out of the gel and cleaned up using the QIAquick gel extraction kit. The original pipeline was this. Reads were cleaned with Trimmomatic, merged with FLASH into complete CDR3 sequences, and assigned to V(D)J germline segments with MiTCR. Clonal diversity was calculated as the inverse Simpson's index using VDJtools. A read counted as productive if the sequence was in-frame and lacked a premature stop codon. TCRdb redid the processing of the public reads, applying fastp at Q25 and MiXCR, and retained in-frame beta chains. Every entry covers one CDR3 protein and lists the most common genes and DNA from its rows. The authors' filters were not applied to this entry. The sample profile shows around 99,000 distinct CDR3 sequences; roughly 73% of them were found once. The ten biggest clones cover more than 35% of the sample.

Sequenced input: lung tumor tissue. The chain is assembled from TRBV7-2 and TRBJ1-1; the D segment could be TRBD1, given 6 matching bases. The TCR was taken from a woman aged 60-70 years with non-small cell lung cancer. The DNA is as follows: TGTGCCAGCAGCCGACGGGGGCAATCGTACACTGAAGCTTTCTTT. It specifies CASSRRGQSYTEAFF.